What follows are 11 T cell receptor beta chains derived from one specimen sequenced in a study of OX40 agonist ivuxolimab in advanced cancers. Produced via immunoSEQ multiplex PCR; TCRdb's table is partial and in-frame only. Of about 53,000 clones listed, about four fifths were seen once; the top ten hold approximately 2.3%. Sequenced here: CD4+ or CD8+ T cells sorted from blood, sampled in a trial of the OX40 agonist ivuxolimab. All receptors come from an adult with an advanced solid tumor such as melanoma, head and neck, liver or kidney cancer.

This clone was seen a handful of times. The rearrangement joins TRBV9 to TRBJ2-1; 7 positions match TRBD2. This CDR3 has 14 residues. After removal of 0 bases from V and 6 bases from J, the junction contained 3 bases not matched to a gene. Germline values: CDR1 SGDLS, CDR2 YYNGEE. This CDR3 reads CASSVEGTTNEQFF. CDR3 nucleotides: TGTGCCAGCAGCGTAGAAGGGACTACCAATGAGCAGTTCTTC.

The chain links TRBV14 to TRBJ1-1; 9 bases are shared with TRBD1. This CDR3 region has 14 residues. J was trimmed by 9 bases and V by 0 bases; bases with no gene match: 5. Germline CDR1 SGHDN, CDR2 FVKESK. The CDR3 here is CASSQDIGQGQAFF. CDR3 DNA: TGTGCCAGCAGCCAAGATATAGGACAGGGGCAAGCTTTCTTT.

The chain recombines TRBV30 with TRBJ2-5, with 14 nucleotides matching TRBD2. Germline CDR1 is GTSNPN and CDR2 is SVGIG (reference sequence). The CDR3 contains 16 residues. V was pared by 4 bases and J by 5 bases, with 9 bases of the junction left unmatched. The CDR3, as DNA: TGTGCCTGGACCATCGGGACTAGCGGGAGTTTTGAGACCCAGTACTTC. It codes for CAWTIGTSGSFETQYF.

This clone has just a few counts. CDR3 region: CASSPRSSLQNTEAFF. The CDR3 region has the DNA TGTGCCAGCAGCCCCCGGTCCAGTTTGCAGAACACTGAAGCTTTCTTT. The chain employs TRBV9 and TRBJ1-1; unclear D gene. From germline, CDR1 is SGDLS and CDR2 YYNGEE. V was clipped by 4 bases and J by 1 base, with 17 bases between them. This CDR3 comprises 16 residues.

This chain uses TRBV7-2 with TRBJ2-3; D is undetermined. The germline CDR1 and CDR2 sequences are SGHTA and FQGNSA. Between the trimmed V and J ends, which lost 5 bases and 2 bases, there was a span of 14 bases. The CDR3 extends over 15 amino acids. CDR3: CASSTDGAFTDTQYF. The CDR3 DNA is TGTGCCAGCAGCACGGACGGAGCGTTCACAGATACGCAGTATTTT.

This clone was seen just once. CDR3: CASSERTASNEKLFF. As DNA, the CDR3 is TGCGCCAGCAGTGAACGGACAGCGAGTAATGAAAAACTGTTTTTT. This chain uses TRBV10-2 with TRBJ1-4; TRBD1 might be the D (6 bases). Germline values: CDR1 WSHSY, CDR2 SAAADI. With 3 bases removed from V and 4 bases from J, the gap between germline ends came to 12 bases. CDR3 length equals 15 residues.

This sequence joins TRBV4-3 and TRBJ2-1, with D tentatively TRBD2 (5 bases). Trimming took 4 bases from V and 2 from J, leaving 15 bases between them. In germline, CDR1 is LGHNA, CDR2 YSLEER. The CDR3 loop spans 16 amino acids. CDR3 sequence reads: CASSRDSGLPYNEQFF. The CDR3 DNA sequence: TGCGCCAGCAGCCGCGACTCCGGACTCCCCTACAATGAGCAGTTCTTC.

This clone is labeled as medium-sized. The chain links TRBV6-5 to TRBJ2-5; D might be TRBD2 (7 bases). V was shortened by 5 bases and J by 7 bases, with 17 bases between the two germline ends. The length of the CDR3 is 14 residues. The germline gives CDR1 MNHEY, CDR2 SVGAGI. CDR3 in amino acids: CASSEGGSVVTQYF. In nucleotides, the CDR3 is TGTGCCAGCAGTGAGGGGGGGTCCGTGGTGACCCAGTACTTC.

The chain combines TRBV6-5 with TRBJ1-1; TRBD1 aligns across 8 bases. V trimming: 6 bases; J trimming: 5 bases; junction bases outside the gene matches: 8. This CDR3 contains 14 residues. CDR1 is MNHEY, CDR2 SVGAGI, per germline. CDR3 protein: CASRATGARTEAFF. CDR3 coding DNA: TGTGCCAGCAGGGCGACAGGGGCGAGGACTGAAGCTTTCTTT.

This clone was observed a few times. This chain links TRBV15 with TRBJ2-5; D is ambiguous. V was clipped by 4 bases and J by 2 bases, with 14 bases between them. The CDR3 length is 15 residues. Germline CDR1 reads LNHNV; CDR2 reads YYDKDF (reference sequence). The CDR3 DNA reads as TGTGCCACCAGCATTCAGATATTGGTGCAAGAGACCCAGTACTTC. Amino acids: CATSIQILVQETQYF. The full variable domain, with the rest looked up from reference TRBV15 and TRBJ2-5, is DAMVIQNPRYQVTQFGKPVTLSCSQTLNHNVMYWYQQKSSQAPKLLFHYYDKDFNNEADTPDNFQSRRPNTSFCFLDIRSPGLGDTAMYLCATSIQILVQETQYFGPGTRLLVL.

V is TRBV19 and J is TRBJ2-1, with 9 bases lining up with TRBD1. This CDR3 spans 17 amino acids. Germline CDR1 is LNHDA and CDR2 is SQIVND (reference sequence). V gave up 5 bases and J gave up 9 bases; unmatched junction bases: 17. In DNA form, the CDR3 reads TGTGCCAGTAGTCTTCAATCCGGGACAGGGTTCAGCGGTGAGCAGTTCTTC. Protein product: CASSLQSGTGFSGEQFF.